Given below is one T cell receptor beta chain in context. Assay used: immunoSEQ multiplex PCR; TCRdb lists only in-frame clones, some missing. The table shows more than 75,000 clones, with about 94% occurring only once. Trimming cost V 3 bases and J 6 bases; bases outside gene matches: 1. CDR3 size: 12 residues. Germline values: CDR1 SGHDT, CDR2 YYEEEE. The sample comes from a study of T cell changes during pregnancy in multiple sclerosis. This material consisted of peripheral blood, taken in the third trimester of pregnancy. The chain carries TRBV5-6 and TRBJ2-7, with 9 bases fitting TRBD1. The origin of this receptor is a female donor with multiple sclerosis, enrolled in a pregnancy study. As DNA, the CDR3 is TGTGCCAGCAGCTCGACAGGGGGCGAGCAGTACTTC. Translating it yields CASSSTGGEQYF.